This T cell receptor (beta chain) appears in the sequencing data of a study of cytomegalovirus exposure and HLA in healthy donors. 13 Jbeta primers and 60 Vbeta primers were used for the PCR. TCRdb's table, derived via immunoSEQ multiplex PCR, lists solely in-frame clones and lacks some. The repertoire holds over 110,000 clones, 78% seen once, with less than 3% in the top ten. General study results and limits: The authors judged a highly shared variant cluster likely a sequencing artifact.

Concerning this clone: Its antigen is unknown.

This sequence originates from a female donor in good health and CMV-seronegative. Sequencing input: PBMCs.

CDR3: CAISEGTNYGYTF. DNA of the CDR3: TGTGCCATCAGTGAGGGCACTAACTATGGCTACACCTTC. The J gene is TRBJ1-2, the V gene TRBV10-3; D is unresolved. This CDR3 contains 13 residues. Germline V gene lookup returns CDR1 ENHRY and CDR2 SYGVKD. Trimming left V 2 bases short and J 0 bases short, with 4 bases between.